This entry lists 12 T cell receptor beta chains sequenced from one sample in a study of T cell responses to AZD1222 COVID-19 vaccine. Assay: immunoSEQ multiplex PCR; the TCRdb copy retains only in-frame clones and omits some. Among about 120,000 clones listed, more than 85% were seen once. The sequences come from peripheral blood, collected on day 0 of AZD1222 vaccination. Every receptor here comes from an adult in good health.

The J gene is TRBJ2-7, the V gene TRBV11-2; D possibly corresponds to TRBD2 (5 bases). CDR1 is SGHAT, CDR2 FQNNGV, per germline. The CDR3 sequence is 15 residues long. V was clipped by 1 base and J by 1 base, with 11 bases between them. CDR3 sequence: CASSLVRARSYEQYF. For the CDR3, the DNA is TGTGCCAGCAGCTTAGTGCGGGCCAGGTCCTACGAGCAGTACTTC.

The chain employs TRBV3-1 (or the pseudogene TRBV3-2) and TRBJ2-1; the D gene could be TRBD1 or TRBD2 (5 bases each). CDR3 length equals 17 residues. Germline CDR1 LGHDT, CDR2 YNNKEL (reference sequence). V lost 4 bases, J lost 9 bases, and 25 bases lay in between. Here the CDR3 reads CASSLLGGVGATGEQFF. CDR3 DNA sequence: TGTGCCAGCAGCCTGCTTGGGGGAGTAGGAGCGACCGGTGAGCAGTTCTTC.

The V call is TRBV27, the J call TRBJ1-2; D remains ambiguous. The CDR3 is 13 residues long. V shed 3 bases and J shed 4 bases, with 9 bases lying between them. The germline gives CDR1 MNHEY, CDR2 SMNVEV (reference sequence). CDR3 region: CASSFLDSYGYTF. CDR3 DNA sequence: TGTGCCAGCAGTTTCCTAGACTCCTATGGCTACACCTTC.

This chain connects TRBV27 to TRBJ1-2, with D possibly matching TRBD1 (5 bases). The V end was cut by 0 bases, the J end by 1 base, with 9 bases between. Germline-derived CDR1 and CDR2 are MNHEY and SMNVEV (reference sequence). The CDR3 runs 15 residues. CDR3 sequence (DNA): TGTGCCAGCAGTTTATCGGTCAGGGTTAACTATGGCTACACCTTC. Translation: CASSLSVRVNYGYTF.

V and J are TRBV3-1 (or the pseudogene TRBV3-2) and TRBJ1-2; 7 nucleotides agree with TRBD1. The V and J ends lost 4 bases and 3 bases, in that order; junction bases with no gene match: 5. Germline CDR1 reads LGHDT; CDR2 reads YNNKEL (reference sequence). The CDR3 is 14 residues long. The CDR3, as DNA: TGTGCCAGCAGCCTACCGGGACAGTACTATGGCTACACCTTC. Amino acids: CASSLPGQYYGYTF.

The gene calls are TRBV6-5 and TRBJ2-2; D might be TRBD1 (5 bases). The CDR3 covers 14 residues. V lost 6 bases, J lost 7 bases, and 15 bases lay in between. Germline assignment: CDR1 MNHEY and CDR2 SVGAGI. The CDR3 spells CASSQTRTHGELFF. As DNA, the CDR3 is TGTGCCAGCAGCCAAACACGGACACACGGGGAGCTGTTTTTT.

The V gene is TRBV6-5, the J gene TRBJ2-3; no firm D call. Germline V gives CDR1 MNHEY, CDR2 SVGAGI. This CDR3 has 12 residues. V was cut by 8 bases and J by 4 bases, with 10 bases left in between. CDR3 amino acids: CASRPGADTQYF. The CDR3 coding sequence is TGTGCCAGCCGACCTGGTGCAGATACGCAGTATTTT.

V gene TRBV2 combines with J gene TRBJ1-5, with D unclear. The V and J ends lost 5 bases and 4 bases respectively, with 12 bases between them. CDR3 size: 14 residues. CDR1 and CDR2 from the germline V gene are SNHLY and FYNNEI. The CDR3: CASSRSQNNQPQHF. The CDR3 nucleotides are TGTGCCAGCAGTCGGTCACAGAATAATCAGCCCCAGCATTTT.

The rearrangement uses TRBV19 and TRBJ2-1, with a possible D match to TRBD2 (7 bases). The CDR3 is 13 amino acids. From germline, CDR1 is LNHDA and CDR2 SQIVND (reference sequence). The V and J ends lost 10 bases and 7 bases respectively, with 17 bases between them. CDR3 region: CATGEGGGNEQFF. CDR3 DNA: TGTGCCACGGGCGAGGGGGGGGGAAATGAGCAGTTCTTC.

The chain is built from TRBV19 and TRBJ2-7; D is tentatively TRBD1 or TRBD2 (5 bases each). The ends were cut back, 1 base at V and 2 bases at J, with 18 bases in the middle. The CDR3 totals 17 residues. CDR1 and CDR2 from the germline V gene are LNHDA and SQIVND (reference sequence). This CDR3 is CASSIVIIGADTYEQYF. In DNA, the CDR3 is TGTGCCAGTAGTATAGTAATCATCGGGGCAGATACCTACGAGCAGTACTTC.

The sample holds a few counts of this clone. V gene TRBV28 combines with J gene TRBJ1-2; D gene unclear. Germline V gives CDR1 MDHEN, CDR2 SYDVKM. The CDR3 extends over 14 amino acids. Trimming removed 4 bases from V and 4 bases from J, with 13 bases in between. The CDR3 nucleotides are TGTGCCAGCAGTTCCGGCCAAATGAGCTATGGCTACACCTTC. This translates into CASSSGQMSYGYTF.

V usage is TRBV5-1 and J usage is TRBJ1-3; tentatively, D is TRBD1 (6 bases). Germline V gives CDR1 SGHRS, CDR2 YFSETQ. With 4 bases removed from V and 2 bases from J, the gap between germline ends came to 10 bases. The CDR3 spans 14 residues. For the CDR3, the DNA is TGCGCCAGCAGCCGGACAGCGACTGGAAACACCATATATTTT. Its translation is CASSRTATGNTIYF.